The text below deals with one TCR beta chain. Its binding antigen is unknown. No clone much larger than this one lies a single base away; base qualities are absent. The data stem from a study of blood T cells in healthy people across ages (dated by TCRdb to between 2015 and 2017). About the study as a whole: In model experiments, template switching captured roughly one uniquely barcoded TCR beta cDNA molecule for every two T cells. Donors of different ages were randomly distributed across sequencing lanes to avoid experimental bias. The donors were split into four age groups: young (average about 16 years), middle-aged (roughly 39), aged (over 55) and long-lived (over 80). Age-related changes in TCR beta repertoire diversity were measured in the study by deep sequencing normalized with unique cDNA molecular identifiers. The study analyzed two additional independent replicas of 1 million unique cDNA reads from the same blood draw for two donors, one aged 18 to 29 and one aged 80 or older.

What the research found in general, with its limitations: Since profiling was done on bulk unsorted PBMCs, naive and antigen-experienced compartments could not be conclusively compared. There was a strong correlation between observed TCR beta diversity and the percentage of naive T cells measured by flow cytometry. Compared with the aged group, the long-lived group had more naive CD4+ T cells, fewer expanded clones and increased TCR diversity, a pattern suggesting age selection. Because donor CMV infection status was unknown, age-related changes in expanded clonotypes were potentially confounded. Estimates of total diversity from one million sequenced T cells were regarded as lower bounds and underestimates. Observed TCR beta diversity per million T cells fell roughly linearly with age, and a significant reduction was already apparent by age roughly 40.

Donors were 39 systemically healthy Caucasian individuals from Russia aged roughly 6 to 90 years. Each donor gave 8 to 10 milliliters of peripheral blood, collected into EDTA-treated Vacutainer tubes. Ficoll-Paque density-gradient centrifugation was used to isolate PBMCs, with at least 6 million obtained per sample. Total RNA, at least 5 micrograms per sample, was extracted from PBMCs with Trizol reagent. For every donor, an aliquot of PBMCs went through flow cytometry to measure the percentages of naive CD45RAhigh/CD27high T cells. Counted from cysteine to phenylalanine, this CDR3 has 17 amino acids. The CDR3 DNA has 51 bases and is translated from base 1. V lost 0 bases and J lost 8 bases, and the count of bases not matched to a germline gene is 8. Via the germline V gene, CDR1 is LGHNA and CDR2 YNFKEQ. Library construction relied on 5' RACE. Sequenced on an Illumina HiSeq 2500. A second about 7 to 11 cycle PCR used a sample-barcoded 5' primer and a J-beta primer mix. A template-switch 5' adaptor carrying 12 random nucleotides introduced a unique molecular identifier onto each TCR beta cDNA molecule. Each sample yielded at least 2.5 million CDR3-containing paired-end reads. All of the RNA was converted into first-strand cDNA using the Mint cDNA synthesis kit, with a TRBC-specific oligonucleotide serving as the primer. All cDNA was treated with uracil-DNA glycosylase and then went through a first 18-cycle PCR with the universal primers M1SS and BC2_uni_R. For the original study's pipeline: For normalization, 1 million high-quality reads were randomly selected from each sample, with every read carrying a distinct molecular identifier. Reads sharing molecular identifiers were discarded rather than binned into consensus sequences. MiTCR, set to a Q25 quality threshold and the strictest error-elimination algorithm, was used for CDR3 identification, clonotype clustering and error correction. A nonparametric unseen species model with Euler transformation was used to estimate a lower bound on total TCR beta diversity. TCRdb ran its own pipeline on the public reads, namely fastp trimming at Q25 and MiXCR clone calling, and kept in-frame beta chains. One record per CDR3 amino acid sequence lists the most common genes and DNA. In this record, the V and J calls reflect TCRdb's handling and not the investigators' own analysis. This sample is represented by hundreds of thousands of distinct CDR3 sequences; roughly 27% of them were singletons. The ten largest clones represent over 25% of the sample.

This clonotype was sampled from a woman aged 70 to 79 in good health. Sequenced: blood. Recombination connected TRBV4-2 to TRBJ2-7; 15 junctional bases match TRBD2. The CDR3 region has the sequence CASSQEGLAGGAGQQYF. Here is the DNA: TGTGCCAGCAGCCAAGAGGGACTAGCGGGAGGAGCCGGGCAGCAGTACTTC.